This is a list of T cell receptor beta chains from one sample in a study of T cell repertoires in aging, cancer and after chemotherapy. TCRdb reanalysed the multiplex PCR reads using MiXCR and keeps one entry per CDR3 protein. This sample has about 17,000 distinct CDR3 sequences, with around half found just once. Sample: blood. The receptors shown here come from a human donor in good health. Each CDR3 is given with its conserved first and last residue. The order of the fields is V gene, J gene, D gene, clone size, CDR3 DNA, CDR3 protein. D genes are given only for firm matches. The size field is filled for only some rows; it gives once, few, many or a size class.

v_gene: TRBV6-4; j_gene: TRBJ2-3; d_gene: TRBD2; abundance: NA; CDR3nt: TGTGCCAGCCGATCGGGAGGAAGCACAGATACGCAGTATTTT; CDR3aa: CASRSGGSTDTQYF
v_gene: TRBV18; j_gene: TRBJ2-5; d_gene: TRBD1; abundance: few; CDR3nt: TGTGCCAGCTCACCACCGGGACAGGGCGTTAGGACCCAGTACTTC; CDR3aa: CASSPPGQGVRTQYF
v_gene: TRBV29-1; j_gene: TRBJ2-3; d_gene: TRBD1; abundance: once; CDR3nt: TGCAGCGGACTCACAGGGGGCACAGATACGCAGTATTTT; CDR3aa: CSGLTGGTDTQYF
v_gene: TRBV29-1; j_gene: TRBJ1-1; d_gene: NA; abundance: NA; CDR3nt: TGCAGCGTTGAAACCCAGACACTTGAAGCTTTCTTT; CDR3aa: CSVETQTLEAFF
v_gene: TRBV30; j_gene: TRBJ1-1; d_gene: NA; abundance: NA; CDR3nt: TGTGCCTGGAGTGTAAACGTGAACACTGAAGCTTTCTTT; CDR3aa: CAWSVNVNTEAFF
v_gene: TRBV12-3/TRBV12-4; j_gene: TRBJ2-1; d_gene: NA; abundance: NA; CDR3nt: TGTGCCAGCAGCCGCTACAATGAGCAGTTCTTC; CDR3aa: CASSRYNEQFF
v_gene: TRBV29-1; j_gene: TRBJ2-1; d_gene: NA; abundance: NA; CDR3nt: TGCAGCGTTGGGGGGACCCTAAGCTCCTACAATGAGCAGTTCTTC; CDR3aa: CSVGGTLSSYNEQFF
v_gene: TRBV19; j_gene: TRBJ1-5; d_gene: NA; abundance: NA; CDR3nt: TGTGCCAGTAGTATGGCGGGAGGGGGGAATCAGCCCCAGCATTTT; CDR3aa: CASSMAGGGNQPQHF
v_gene: TRBV28; j_gene: TRBJ2-2; d_gene: TRBD2; abundance: few; CDR3nt: TGTGCCAGCAGCCGGACTAGCGCGAGCGGGGAGCTGTTTTTT; CDR3aa: CASSRTSASGELFF
v_gene: TRBV7-4; j_gene: TRBJ2-7; d_gene: TRBD1; abundance: NA; CDR3nt: TGTGCCAGCAGCCCCGGGACAGGGTTGTCCTACGAGCAGTACTTC; CDR3aa: CASSPGTGLSYEQYF
v_gene: TRBV19; j_gene: TRBJ2-7; d_gene: TRBD1; abundance: NA; CDR3nt: TGTGCCAGTAGTAACAGGGGGCCCTACGAGCAGTACTTC; CDR3aa: CASSNRGPYEQYF
v_gene: TRBV6-5; j_gene: TRBJ2-6; d_gene: NA; abundance: NA; CDR3nt: TGTGCCAGCAGTTTTACAGGGTCTGGGGCCAACGTCCTGACTTTC; CDR3aa: CASSFTGSGANVLTF
v_gene: TRBV19; j_gene: TRBJ2-7; d_gene: TRBD2; abundance: NA; CDR3nt: TGTGCCAGTAGCTCCCCTCAACTAGCGGGAGCCTCCTACGAGCAGTACTTC; CDR3aa: CASSSPQLAGASYEQYF
v_gene: TRBV6-6; j_gene: TRBJ1-3; d_gene: NA; abundance: NA; CDR3nt: TGTGCCAGCAGTTACTCCAGGGCGGGGGTCTCTGGAAACACCATATATTTT; CDR3aa: CASSYSRAGVSGNTIYF
v_gene: TRBV13; j_gene: TRBJ2-3; d_gene: NA; abundance: few; CDR3nt: TGTGCCAGCAGCTTAGGCCCCTCAGATACGCAGTATTTT; CDR3aa: CASSLGPSDTQYF
v_gene: TRBV5-4; j_gene: TRBJ2-5; d_gene: TRBD1; abundance: few; CDR3nt: TGTGCCAGCAGCTTGGGAGATCTACAGGGGAAGGGAAAGACCCAGTACTTC; CDR3aa: CASSLGDLQGKGKTQYF
v_gene: TRBV6-1; j_gene: TRBJ2-2; d_gene: TRBD2; abundance: NA; CDR3nt: TGTGCCAGCCCAGCCCTTAGCGGGGCAAACACCGGGGAGCTGTTTTTT; CDR3aa: CASPALSGANTGELFF
v_gene: TRBV19; j_gene: TRBJ2-7; d_gene: NA; abundance: NA; CDR3nt: TGTGCCAGTTGTGGGGGGACATACGCTGAGGAGCAGTACTTC; CDR3aa: CASCGGTYAEEQYF
v_gene: TRBV29-1; j_gene: TRBJ2-1; d_gene: TRBD2; abundance: few; CDR3nt: TGCAGCGTTGAACCTAGCGGGAGGAACAATGAGCAGTTCTTC; CDR3aa: CSVEPSGRNNEQFF
v_gene: TRBV29-1; j_gene: TRBJ2-1; d_gene: NA; abundance: NA; CDR3nt: TGCAGCGTTGATTCGGTAGCGGCCCCGAGCTCCTACAATGAGCAGTTCTTC; CDR3aa: CSVDSVAAPSSYNEQFF
v_gene: TRBV29-1; j_gene: TRBJ1-4; d_gene: TRBD1; abundance: NA; CDR3nt: TGCAGCTTCCAGGGACAGGATGGTGAAAAACTGTTTTTT; CDR3aa: CSFQGQDGEKLFF
v_gene: TRBV29-1; j_gene: TRBJ1-3; d_gene: NA; abundance: NA; CDR3nt: TGCAGCGTTGAGGATTTGTCAGCGGATGGCTCTGGAAACACCATATATTTT; CDR3aa: CSVEDLSADGSGNTIYF
v_gene: TRBV6-1; j_gene: TRBJ2-1; d_gene: TRBD1; abundance: few; CDR3nt: TGTGCCAGCAGGCCGGGACAGGGCCACAATGAGCAGTTCTTC; CDR3aa: CASRPGQGHNEQFF
v_gene: TRBV19; j_gene: TRBJ1-6; d_gene: NA; abundance: NA; CDR3nt: TGTGCCAGTAGTCCGCGGCCAGGGAGCTCCTATAATTCACCCCTCCACTTT; CDR3aa: CASSPRPGSSYNSPLHF
v_gene: TRBV19; j_gene: TRBJ1-4; d_gene: NA; abundance: NA; CDR3nt: TGTGCCAGTAGTGCCCGAGATGCAACTAATGAAAAACTGTTTTTT; CDR3aa: CASSARDATNEKLFF
v_gene: TRBV29-1; j_gene: TRBJ2-5; d_gene: NA; abundance: medium-sized; CDR3nt: TGCAGCGTCGAACGGCGGAGCCAAGAGACCCAGTACTTC; CDR3aa: CSVERRSQETQYF
v_gene: TRBV6-5; j_gene: TRBJ2-7; d_gene: NA; abundance: NA; CDR3nt: TGTGCCAGCAGTTACCAGCGTACCTACGAGCAGTACTTC; CDR3aa: CASSYQRTYEQYF
v_gene: TRBV6-5; j_gene: TRBJ2-1; d_gene: NA; abundance: NA; CDR3nt: TGTGCCAGCAGCCGAGGAAGAGGCCTCAATGAGCAGTTCTTC; CDR3aa: CASSRGRGLNEQFF
v_gene: TRBV6-5; j_gene: TRBJ2-5; d_gene: NA; abundance: NA; CDR3nt: TGTGCCAGCAGTTACTCGATAAAAGCGGAGACCCAGTACTTC; CDR3aa: CASSYSIKAETQYF
v_gene: TRBV6-2/TRBV6-3; j_gene: TRBJ2-1; d_gene: NA; abundance: NA; CDR3nt: TGTGCCAGCAGTGGTGGGGAGAGTAGCAATGAGCAGTTCTTC; CDR3aa: CASSGGESSNEQFF
v_gene: TRBV18; j_gene: TRBJ2-2; d_gene: NA; abundance: NA; CDR3nt: TGTGCCAGCTCCCCTGTTAAGAACACCGGGGAGCTGTTTTTT; CDR3aa: CASSPVKNTGELFF
v_gene: TRBV29-1; j_gene: TRBJ2-7; d_gene: TRBD1; abundance: few; CDR3nt: TGCAGCGTTAGATCCGGACAGGGTTACGAGCAGTACTTC; CDR3aa: CSVRSGQGYEQYF
v_gene: TRBV29-1; j_gene: TRBJ1-5; d_gene: NA; abundance: NA; CDR3nt: TGCAGCGCCTGCTGGGGGGGAGATCAGCCCCAGCATTTT; CDR3aa: CSACWGGDQPQHF
v_gene: TRBV27; j_gene: TRBJ2-3; d_gene: NA; abundance: NA; CDR3nt: TGTGCCAGCAGTTTGCTACAGGTGTCAGATACGCAGTATTTT; CDR3aa: CASSLLQVSDTQYF
v_gene: TRBV6-4; j_gene: TRBJ1-5; d_gene: TRBD1; abundance: few; CDR3nt: TGTGCCAGCAGTGAATCTAGGACAGGGGGGAATCAGCCCCAGCATTTT; CDR3aa: CASSESRTGGNQPQHF
v_gene: TRBV27; j_gene: TRBJ2-3; d_gene: NA; abundance: NA; CDR3nt: TGTGCCAGCAGGTTTCACCTTGGGTATACGCAGTATTTT; CDR3aa: CASRFHLGYTQYF
v_gene: TRBV5-6; j_gene: TRBJ2-7; d_gene: NA; abundance: NA; CDR3nt: TGTGCCAGCAGCTTTGGGGCAGGGTCAAAGGGGACCTACGAGCAGTACTTC; CDR3aa: CASSFGAGSKGTYEQYF
v_gene: TRBV29-1; j_gene: TRBJ2-1; d_gene: TRBD2; abundance: medium-sized; CDR3nt: TGCAGCGTTGAAGATCGTAGCGGGAGATACAATGAGCAGTTCTTC; CDR3aa: CSVEDRSGRYNEQFF
v_gene: TRBV13; j_gene: TRBJ2-3; d_gene: NA; abundance: NA; CDR3nt: TGTGCCAGCAGCCCCCGCACAGATACGCAGTATTTT; CDR3aa: CASSPRTDTQYF
v_gene: TRBV11-2; j_gene: TRBJ2-3; d_gene: NA; abundance: NA; CDR3nt: TGTGCCAGCAGCTTAGGGACGGGTCAGGCAGATACGCAGTATTTT; CDR3aa: CASSLGTGQADTQYF
v_gene: TRBV12-3/TRBV12-4; j_gene: TRBJ2-2; d_gene: TRBD2; abundance: NA; CDR3nt: TGTGCCAGCAGGGTGGGACTAGCGGGGAGAGGAGGGGAGCTGTTTTTT; CDR3aa: CASRVGLAGRGGELFF
v_gene: TRBV19; j_gene: TRBJ2-7; d_gene: NA; abundance: NA; CDR3nt: TGTGCCAGTAGTATGGAGGGGGGCTTATACGAGCAGTACTTC; CDR3aa: CASSMEGGLYEQYF
v_gene: TRBV6-5; j_gene: TRBJ2-1; d_gene: NA; abundance: NA; CDR3nt: TGTGCCAGCAGTTACTCAGGGGACAATGAGCAGTTCTTC; CDR3aa: CASSYSGDNEQFF
v_gene: TRBV29-1; j_gene: TRBJ2-7; d_gene: TRBD2; abundance: few; CDR3nt: TGCAGCGCCCTATATCGGGCGGGAGTGGACGAGTACTTC; CDR3aa: CSALYRAGVDEYF
v_gene: TRBV6-1; j_gene: TRBJ1-2; d_gene: NA; abundance: NA; CDR3nt: TGTGCCAGCAGTTACCACCTCCCGGCTGAGGACGGCTACACCTTC; CDR3aa: CASSYHLPAEDGYTF
v_gene: TRBV6-5; j_gene: TRBJ2-5; d_gene: NA; abundance: NA; CDR3nt: TGTGCCAGCAGTTCGGGACGCCCTGAGTCCCAGTACTTC; CDR3aa: CASSSGRPESQYF